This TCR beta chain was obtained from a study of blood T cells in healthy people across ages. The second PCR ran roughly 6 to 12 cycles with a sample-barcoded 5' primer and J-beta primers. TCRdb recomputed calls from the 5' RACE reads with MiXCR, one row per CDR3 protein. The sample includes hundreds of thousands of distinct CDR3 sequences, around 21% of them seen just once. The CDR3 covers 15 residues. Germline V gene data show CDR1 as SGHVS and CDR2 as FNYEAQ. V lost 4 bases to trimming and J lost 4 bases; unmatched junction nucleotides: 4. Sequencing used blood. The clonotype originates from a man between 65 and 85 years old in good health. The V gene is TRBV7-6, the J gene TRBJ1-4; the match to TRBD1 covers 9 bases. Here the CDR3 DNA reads TGTGCCAGCAGCTACAGGGGGCTCCTTAATGAAAAACTGTTTTTT. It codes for CASSYRGLLNEKLFF. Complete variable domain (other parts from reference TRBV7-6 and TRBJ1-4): GAGVSQSPRYKVTKRGQDVALRCDPISGHVSLYWYRQALGQGPEFLTYFNYEAQQDKSGLPNDRFSAERPEGSISTLTIQRTEQRDSAMYRCASSYRGLLNEKLFFGSGTQLSVL.